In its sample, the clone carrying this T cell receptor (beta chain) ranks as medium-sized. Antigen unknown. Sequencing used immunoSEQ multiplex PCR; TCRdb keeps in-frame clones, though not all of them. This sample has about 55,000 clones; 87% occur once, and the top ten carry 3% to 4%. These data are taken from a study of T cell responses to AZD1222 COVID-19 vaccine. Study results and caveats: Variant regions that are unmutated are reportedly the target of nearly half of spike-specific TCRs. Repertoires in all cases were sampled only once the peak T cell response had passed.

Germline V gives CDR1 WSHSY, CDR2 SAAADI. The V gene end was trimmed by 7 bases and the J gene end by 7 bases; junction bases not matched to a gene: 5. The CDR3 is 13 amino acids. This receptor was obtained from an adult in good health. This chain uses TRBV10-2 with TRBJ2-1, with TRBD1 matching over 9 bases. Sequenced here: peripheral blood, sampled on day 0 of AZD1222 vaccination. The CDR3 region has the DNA TGCGCCAGCACCCCACAGGGGGCGAATGAGCAGTTCTTC. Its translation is CASTPQGANEQFF.